Detailed here is one T cell receptor beta chain. The CDR3 sequence is 13 residues long. Germline CDR1 reads SQVTM; CDR2 reads ANQGSEA. V was clipped by 4 bases and J by 2 bases, with 10 bases between them. In TCRdb, the RT-PCR reads were re-called with MiXCR into one record per CDR3 protein. The repertoire has about 540,000 distinct CDR3 sequences, 14% of them found once; the top ten carry roughly 10%. These data come from a study of response to subunit inactivated influenza vaccine. This receptor was taken from a man between 45 and 60 years old who received an inactivated influenza vaccine. This material consisted of PBMCs from blood, taken approximately 12 days after vaccination. This sequence joins TRBV29-1 and TRBJ2-3; no definite D call. The CDR3 region is CSVGGQSTDTQYF. The CDR3 bases are TGCAGCGTTGGTGGCCAGTCCACAGATACGCAGTATTTT.